This entry lists 27 T cell receptor beta chains sequenced from one sample in a study of blood T cells in healthy people across ages. Alongside a J-beta primer mix, a sample-barcoded 5' primer served in a second PCR lasting about 6 to 11 cycles. TCRdb passed the 5' RACE reads through MiXCR, listing each CDR3 protein once. The table includes about 1.1 million distinct CDR3 sequences, 30% to 40% detected once. Sample: blood. Receptors were obtained from a young man in good health.

The table lists this clonotype with a few counts. V and J are TRBV5-5 and TRBJ2-1; D call uncertain. Trimming took off 0 bases at V and 0 bases at J, with 16 bases between the two ends. Germline CDR1 is SGHKS and CDR2 is YYEKEE (reference sequence). The CDR3 totals 18 residues. CDR3 DNA sequence: TGTGCCAGCAGCTTGGCCGTCTCGCGAATGAGCTCCTACAATGAGCAGTTCTTC. Translated: CASSLAVSRMSSYNEQFF. The whole variable domain, filled in from reference TRBV5-5 and TRBJ2-1, reads DAGVTQSPTHLIKTRGQQVTLRCSPISGHKSVSWYQQVLGQGPQFIFQYYEKEERGRGNFPDRFSARQFPNYSSELNVNALLLGDSALYLCASSLAVSRMSSYNEQFFGPGTRLTVL.

The chain uses TRBV20-1 and TRBJ2-1; 9 nucleotides line up with TRBD2. Germline V gene data show CDR1 as DFQATT and CDR2 as SNEGSKA (reference sequence). Germline trimming cut 0 bases from V and 1 base from J; bases unmatched to any gene: 4. The length of the CDR3 is 16 residues. The CDR3 bases are TGCAGTGCTAGAGATCCGGCGGGGGGGTCCTACAATGAGCAGTTCTTC. Protein product: CSARDPAGGSYNEQFF.

This clonotype showed up just a few times. The V gene is TRBV7-9, the J gene TRBJ1-1; TRBD1 agrees at 7 bases. This CDR3 spans 15 amino acids. Germline values: CDR1 SEHNR, CDR2 FQNEAQ (reference sequence). The V gene end was trimmed by 4 bases and the J gene end by 2 bases; junction bases not matched to a gene: 7. The CDR3 region is CASSSDTGENTEAFF. Here the CDR3 DNA reads TGTGCCAGCAGCTCCGATACAGGGGAAAACACTGAAGCTTTCTTT.

V is TRBV7-9 and J is TRBJ2-1; weak D call: TRBD1 (6 bases). V lost 3 bases to trimming and J lost 4 bases, with 10 bases between them. This CDR3 contains 14 residues. Germline V gene data show CDR1 as SEHNR and CDR2 as FQNEAQ (reference sequence). CDR3 residues: CASSFRTEYNEQFF. CDR3 nucleotides: TGTGCCAGCAGCTTCCGGACAGAGTACAATGAGCAGTTCTTC. Combining the CDR3 with reference TRBV7-9 and TRBJ2-1 gives the whole variable domain DTGVSQNPRHKITKRGQNVTFRCDPISEHNRLYWYRQTLGQGPEFLTYFQNEAQLEKSRLLSDRFSAERPKGSFSTLEIQRTEQGDSAMYLCASSFRTEYNEQFFGPGTRLTVL.

The genes are TRBV11-2 and TRBJ1-1; perhaps TRBD1 as D (6 bases). CDR1 SGHAT and CDR2 FQNNGV come from the germline V gene. CDR3 size: 13 residues. Deletions cut 11 bases from V and 1 base from J, with 14 bases between. In nucleotides, the CDR3 is TGTGCCGGTTCGAGGGGGAGGAACACTGAAGCTTTCTTT. This translates into CAGSRGRNTEAFF.

The V and J genes are TRBV12-3 or TRBV12-4 and TRBJ2-1; D not resolved. This CDR3 contains 13 residues. Between the trimmed V and J ends, which lost 6 bases and 2 bases, there was a span of 8 bases. The CDR3 loop reads CASRPRAYNEQFF. CDR3 nucleotide sequence: TGTGCCAGCAGACCACGGGCCTACAATGAGCAGTTCTTC.

The sample holds one count of this clonotype. The gene calls are TRBV7-2 and TRBJ2-5; D remains unclear. The germline gives CDR1 SGHTA, CDR2 FQGNSA. V was cut by 1 base and J by 2 bases, with 11 bases left in between. The CDR3 runs 15 residues. CDR3: CASSLDHGLQETQYF. Here the CDR3 DNA reads TGTGCCAGCAGCTTAGATCACGGGTTACAAGAGACCCAGTACTTC.

Here the CDR3 reads CSVEVLPAGGYTDTQYF. For the CDR3, the DNA is TGCAGCGTTGAAGTCCTCCCCGCGGGGGGGTACACGGATACGCAGTATTTT. The chain couples TRBV29-1 to TRBJ2-3; 9 bases align to TRBD2. The CDR3 has 17 amino acids. The germline gives CDR1 SQVTM, CDR2 ANQGSEA. The V and J ends lost 1 base and 6 bases, in that order; junction bases with no gene match: 14.

This chain uses TRBV3-1 with TRBJ1-4; D remains unclear. The V and J ends lost 1 base and 2 bases respectively, with 8 bases between them. The germline V gene has CDR1 LGHDT and CDR2 YNNKEL (reference sequence). This CDR3 contains 15 residues. CDR3 nucleotide sequence: TGTGCCAGCAGCCAAGCGGGAGGCACTAATGAAAAACTGTTTTTT. This translates into CASSQAGGTNEKLFF.

This clonotype came up a few times. V and J are TRBV4-3 and TRBJ1-2; a possible D gene is TRBD1 (6 bases). Trimming cost V 1 base and J 2 bases, with 11 bases left between them. Germline V gene lookup returns CDR1 LGHNA and CDR2 YSLEER. The CDR3 is 15 residues long. The CDR3 region is CASSQGPGENYGYTF. DNA for the CDR3: TGCGCCAGCAGCCAAGGCCCAGGGGAAAACTATGGCTACACCTTC.

J is TRBJ1-1 and V is TRBV20-1; unclear D gene. With 3 bases removed from V and 7 bases from J, the gap between germline ends came to 15 bases. Per germline, CDR1 DFQATT and CDR2 SNEGSKA (reference sequence). The CDR3 consists of 13 residues. The CDR3 loop is CSASGQLESEAFF. The CDR3 DNA is TGCAGTGCTAGTGGCCAACTCGAAAGTGAAGCTTTCTTT.

The CDR3: CSARETEPEAFF. As DNA, the CDR3 is TGCAGTGCTAGAGAGACGGAGCCTGAAGCTTTCTTT. This chain uses TRBV20-1 with TRBJ1-1; D call uncertain. The germline CDR1 and CDR2 sequences are DFQATT and SNEGSKA (reference sequence). V dropped 0 bases and J dropped 6 bases, with 8 bases sitting between them. The CDR3 length is 12 residues.

In its sample, this clonotype was seen a few times. The J gene is TRBJ2-3, the V gene TRBV29-1; no reliable D call. Germline V gene data show CDR1 as SQVTM and CDR2 as ANQGSEA. V lost 7 bases to trimming and J lost 1 base, with 15 bases between them. This CDR3 is built from 14 residues. Here the CDR3 DNA reads TGCAGCGCCCACTCCCCAGGACGCACAGATACGCAGTATTTT. It is translated as CSAHSPGRTDTQYF.

This chain uses TRBV7-2 with TRBJ2-1; the D is unclear. CDR3 size: 17 residues. Deletions cut 1 base from V and 0 bases from J, with 13 bases between. Germline loops: CDR1 SGHTA, CDR2 FQGNSA. DNA of the CDR3: TGTGCCAGCAGCTTAGGTCCGTCTCGGAGCTCCTACAATGAGCAGTTCTTC. This translates into CASSLGPSRSSYNEQFF. The entire variable domain, with the rest obtained from reference TRBV7-2 and TRBJ2-1, is as follows: GAGVSQSPSNKVTEKGKDVELRCDPISGHTALYWYRQSLGQGLEFLIYFQGNSAPDKSGLPSDRFSAERTGGSVSTLTIQRTQQEDSAVYLCASSLGPSRSSYNEQFFGPGTRLTVL.

V is TRBV12-3 or TRBV12-4 and J is TRBJ2-7; TRBD2 matches at 12 bases. J lost 4 bases, V lost 0 bases, and 1 base had no gene match. The CDR3 extends over 15 amino acids. CDR3 in amino acids: CASSLAGLAGYEQYF. In DNA, the CDR3 is TGTGCCAGCAGTTTAGCGGGACTAGCGGGTTACGAGCAGTACTTC.

About this clonotype: This clone may be a read error of a much larger clone one base away. V gene TRBV29-1 combines with J gene TRBJ2-7, with D unclear. The CDR3 consists of 12 residues. Looked up from germline, CDR1 is SQVTM and CDR2 is ANQGSEA. The V end was cut by 2 bases, the J end by 7 bases, with 12 bases between. The CDR3 DNA reads as TGCAGCGTTGAAACGTGGCACAATGAGCAGTACTTC. Translated, it gives CSVETWHNEQYF.

The chain joins TRBV14 to TRBJ1-4; D not certain. Germline CDR1 is SGHDN and CDR2 is FVKESK. The germline V and J ends were trimmed by 4 bases and 7 bases, with 16 bases remaining between them. The CDR3 runs 15 residues. This CDR3 is CASSLMDRRAEKLFF. The CDR3 DNA reads TGTGCCAGCAGCCTCATGGATCGACGGGCTGAAAAACTGTTTTTT. The full variable domain, completed using reference TRBV14 and TRBJ1-4, is EAGVTQFPSHSVIEKGQTVTLRCDPISGHDNLYWYRRVMGKEIKFLLHFVKESKQDESGMPNNRFLAERTGGTYSTLKVQPAELEDSGVYFCASSLMDRRAEKLFFGSGTQLSVL.

V usage is TRBV6-5 and J usage is TRBJ2-7, with 7 nucleotides matching TRBD1. The CDR3 is made up of 11 amino acids. Germline values: CDR1 MNHEY, CDR2 SVGAGI. CDR3 nucleotide sequence: TGTAGGGCCAGGGGGAGCTACGAGCAGTACTTC. Translated, it gives CRARGSYEQYF.

About this clonotype itself: A much bigger clone sits one base away, suggesting this may be a read error. The chain links TRBV7-2 to TRBJ2-1; tentatively, D is TRBD1 (5 bases). The DNA end favors TRBJ2-7, so the J call may be wrong. The CDR3 consists of 17 residues. In germline, CDR1 is SGHTA, CDR2 FQGNSA. CDR3 sequence: CASSLDPGIPSYNEQYF. CDR3 bases: TGTGCCAGCAGCTTAGATCCAGGGATCCCCTCCTACAATGAGCAGTACTTC.

The V and J genes are TRBV10-3 and TRBJ1-4; TRBD1 is a possible D gene (5 bases). Trimming left V 4 bases short and J 5 bases short, with 17 bases between. CDR1 ENHRY and CDR2 SYGVKD come from the germline V gene. The CDR3 totals 16 residues. The CDR3 DNA reads as TGTGCCATCAGTGCTCACACTGGGGGTGGAAATGAAAAACTGTTTTTT. The encoded protein is CAISAHTGGGNEKLFF.

This clonotype was observed a few times. The CDR3 DNA sequence: TGTGCCAGCAGCGCTGGGGCGCTTACTAGCACAGATACGCAGTATTTT. Its translation: CASSAGALTSTDTQYF. This chain joins TRBV7-9 and TRBJ2-3; the D gene is possibly TRBD1 (5 bases). The V gene's germline CDR1 is SEHNR and CDR2 FQNEAQ (reference sequence). The CDR3 has 16 residues. Between the trimmed V and J ends, which lost 5 bases and 0 bases, there was a span of 15 bases.

The chain combines TRBV4-1 with TRBJ2-7; unclear D gene. The CDR3 is 13 amino acids. Trimming shortened V by 1 base and J by 1 base, and 5 bases separated the two germline ends. Germline V lookup: CDR1 MGHRA, CDR2 YSYEKL. CDR3 in DNA: TGCGCCAGCAGCCAAGTTGTATCCTACGAGCAGTACTTC. Its translation is CASSQVVSYEQYF.

The gene calls are TRBV2 and TRBJ2-3; 13 bases align to TRBD2. Germline CDR1 and CDR2: SNHLY and FYNNEI. The junction had 8 bases not matched to a gene; V was cut back by 6 bases and J by 2 bases. The CDR3 runs to 17 residues. Written as DNA, the CDR3 is TGTGCCAGCAGCGAATCGACTAGCGGGGGGCCCACAGATACGCAGTATTTT. Protein: CASSESTSGGPTDTQYF.

This clonotype was detected a few times. The chain is built from TRBV2 and TRBJ1-2; D perhaps matches TRBD1 (6 bases). CDR1 is SNHLY, CDR2 FYNNEI, per germline. This CDR3 is 17 amino acids long. V was pared by 4 bases and J by 6 bases, with 24 bases between. As DNA, the CDR3 is TGTGCCAGCAGTGTAAAAAAAGTGAGGGGGGGGCTCGATGGCTACACCTTC. Residues: CASSVKKVRGGLDGYTF.

This clonotype was seen a few times. The rearrangement uses TRBV28 and TRBJ1-1; D uncertain. The CDR3 contains 14 residues. Germline V gene data show CDR1 as MDHEN and CDR2 as SYDVKM. Trimming removed 9 bases at V and 6 bases at J, with 20 bases between. CDR3 nucleotide sequence: TGTGCCAGTTCCATGACCGAGGCTACTTCTGAAGCTTTCTTT. Translated, it gives CASSMTEATSEAFF. Together with reference TRBV28 and TRBJ1-1, the CDR3 gives the full variable domain: DVKVTQSSRYLVKRTGEKVFLECVQDMDHENMFWYRQDPGLGLRLIYFSYDVKMKEKGDIPEGYSVSREKKERFSLILESASTNQTSMYLCASSMTEATSEAFFGQGTRLTVV.

V gene TRBV28 combines with J gene TRBJ2-2, with TRBD2 as a possible D gene (5 bases). CDR1 and CDR2 (germline): MDHEN, SYDVKM. V lost 4 bases and J lost 4, with 16 bases in between. The length of the CDR3 is 16 residues. The CDR3 DNA reads TGTGCCAGCAGTTATTCTCCCGGGGAAAGCACCGGGGAGCTGTTTTTT. Amino acids: CASSYSPGESTGELFF.

The chain couples TRBV27 to TRBJ2-1, with 11 bases aligning to TRBD1. The germline V gene encodes CDR1 MNHEY and CDR2 SMNVEV (reference sequence). The trim removed 5 bases at V and 8 bases at J, leaving 11 bases unmatched. The CDR3 loop spans 16 amino acids. This CDR3 reads CASSGSGTGGIDEQFF. In nucleotides, the CDR3 is TGTGCCAGCAGTGGCTCAGGGACAGGGGGAATCGATGAGCAGTTCTTC.